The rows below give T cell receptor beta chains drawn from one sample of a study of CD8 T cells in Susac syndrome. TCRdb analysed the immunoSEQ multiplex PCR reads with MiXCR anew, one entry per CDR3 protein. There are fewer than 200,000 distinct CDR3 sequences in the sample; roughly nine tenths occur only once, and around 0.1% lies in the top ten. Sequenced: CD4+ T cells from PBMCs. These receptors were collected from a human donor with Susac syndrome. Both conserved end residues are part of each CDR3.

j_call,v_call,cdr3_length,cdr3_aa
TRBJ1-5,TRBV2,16,CASSERAGVVNQPQHF
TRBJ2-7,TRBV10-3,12,CATSDRTYEQYF
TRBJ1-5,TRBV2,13,CASATDVNQPQHF
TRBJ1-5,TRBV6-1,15,CASLGQMYSNQPQHF
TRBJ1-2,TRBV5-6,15,CASSRRGSVNYGYTF
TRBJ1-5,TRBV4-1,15,CASSQEPDSVKPQHF
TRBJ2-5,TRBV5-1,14,CASSSSGGQETQYF
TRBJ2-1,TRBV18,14,CASSPPTMAHEQFF
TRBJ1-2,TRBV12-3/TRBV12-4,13,CASSLEVNYGYTF
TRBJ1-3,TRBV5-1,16,CASSLMHRSPGNTIYF
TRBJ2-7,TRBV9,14,CASSVGPPEDEQYF
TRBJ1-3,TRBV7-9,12,CASSSSLLTIYF
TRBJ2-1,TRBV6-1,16,CASRVRGGQAYNEQFF